What follows are 31 T cell receptor beta chains derived from one specimen sequenced in a study of spatial heterogeneity in lung cancer (dated 2019 in TCRdb). The library was obtained by 5' RACE. Sequencing was carried out with a NextSeq 500. TCRdb itself trimmed the public reads at Q25 with fastp, ran MiXCR and retained productive beta chains. Each entry merges the rows of one CDR3 protein and shows their most common DNA and genes. The sample yields about 40,000 distinct CDR3 sequences; 5.2% were counted once. The ten largest clones represent just over 25% of the sample. This specimen's time point label, per the study, means: sample taken at primary tumor resection. Whole RNA extracted from tumor and nontumor lung tissue, or from cryopreserved PBMC samples, was used for TCR sequencing without cell sorting. Sequencing used PBMCs, obtained at surgery. The receptors were gathered from a female donor with early-stage non-small cell lung cancer.

This clonotype has ten or more counts. The chain uses TRBV7-2 and TRBJ2-1, with D uncertain. The CDR3 is 12 residues long. V shed 1 base and J shed 14 bases, with 12 bases lying between them. In germline, CDR1 is SGHTA, CDR2 FQGNSA. The CDR3 sequence: CASSLDAARKFF. In DNA, the CDR3 is TGTGCCAGCAGCTTAGACGCGGCGAGAAAGTTCTTC.

The genes are TRBV6-2 or TRBV6-3 and TRBJ1-2; D is perhaps TRBD1 (5 bases). The germline V gene encodes CDR1 MNHEY and CDR2 SVGEGT. This CDR3 spans 16 amino acids. V gave up 2 bases and J gave up 3 bases, with 16 bases separating them. The CDR3 here is CASSYQGRGVDYGYTF. CDR3 coding DNA: TGTGCCAGCAGTTACCAAGGAAGGGGAGTCGACTATGGCTACACCTTC.

In this sample, this clonotype turned up a few times. This chain joins TRBV7-2 and TRBJ2-5, with no clear D. Between the trimmed V and J ends, which lost 5 bases and 9 bases, there was a span of 10 bases. The CDR3 length is 11 residues. Germline values: CDR1 SGHTA, CDR2 FQGNSA. The CDR3 nucleotides read TGTGCCAGCAGCCCCGGCCCCCCCCAGTACTTC. This encodes CASSPGPPQYF.

There are a few counts of this clonotype. The CDR3 DNA follows: TGTGCCAGTACAGGAAGGGGTAGTTATCAGCCCCAGCATTTT. The encoded protein is CASTGRGSYQPQHF. This sequence joins TRBV19 and TRBJ1-5; the D gene is possibly TRBD1 (5 bases). This CDR3 region has 14 residues. CDR1 and CDR2 (germline): LNHDA, SQIVND (reference sequence). Trimming pared 7 bases from V and 5 bases from J, leaving 15 bases between.

The rearrangement links TRBV12-3 or TRBV12-4 to TRBJ1-6, with D unresolved. The CDR3 loop spans 13 amino acids. Trimming took 6 bases from V and 14 from J, leaving 17 bases between them. The CDR3 loop reads CASSFGTGSTLHF. In nucleotides, the CDR3 is TGTGCCAGCAGCTTCGGAACCGGGTCCACCCTCCACTTT.

This clonotype was recorded many times. J is TRBJ2-5 and V is TRBV24-1; a possible D gene is TRBD1 (6 bases). The CDR3 loop spans 19 amino acids. Looked up from germline, CDR1 is KGHDR and CDR2 is SFDVKD. V lost 1 base, J lost 2 bases, and 22 bases lay in between. The CDR3 region has the DNA TGTGCCACCAGTGATTTCCGGGACACCCCACTCGTTTCACAAGAGACCCAGTACTTC. It encodes CATSDFRDTPLVSQETQYF.

This clonotype appeared many times. The gene calls are TRBV25-1 and TRBJ2-3, with no clear D. V was cut by 8 bases and J by 3 bases, with 15 bases left in between. Germline V CDR1 and CDR2: MGHDK, SYGVNS. The CDR3 runs to 14 residues. The DNA of the CDR3 is TGTGCCAGCCCGAGAGCCCTAAAGACAGATACGCAGTATTTT. It codes for CASPRALKTDTQYF.

This clonotype was recorded many times. The J gene is TRBJ1-5, the V gene TRBV12-3 or TRBV12-4; no definite D call. The V gene lost 4 bases and the J gene lost 5 bases, with 9 bases spanning the gap. The CDR3 contains 13 residues. CDR3 protein: CASSSQRDQPQHF. CDR3 bases: TGTGCCAGCAGTTCACAGAGGGATCAGCCCCAGCATTTT.

This clonotype was seen at least ten times. This rearrangement joins TRBV9 to TRBJ2-3, with 8 bases that match TRBD1. CDR1 is SGDLS, CDR2 YYNGEE, per germline. The V segment lost 4 bases and the J segment 1 base; nucleotides outside the gene matches: 5. CDR3 length: 15 residues. Written as DNA, the CDR3 is TGTGCCAGCAGCATCGGGACAGGCCGCACAGATACGCAGTATTTT. This sequence encodes CASSIGTGRTDTQYF.

The chain links TRBV6-1 to TRBJ1-1; 7 nucleotides line up with TRBD1. The CDR3 is 16 amino acids. The junction had 9 bases not matched to a gene; V was cut back by 3 bases and J by 2 bases. Germline assignment: CDR1 MNHNS and CDR2 SASEGT. CDR3 protein: CASSDPRQGSNTEAFF. Here the CDR3 DNA reads TGTGCCAGCAGTGACCCGAGACAGGGAAGCAACACTGAAGCTTTCTTT.

This clonotype was observed at least ten times. This chain joins TRBV11-2 and TRBJ1-2; TRBD1 matches at 9 bases. CDR3 length equals 15 residues. J gave up 2 bases and V 2 bases, and 3 bases lay outside the gene matches. Germline assignment: CDR1 SGHAT and CDR2 FQNNGV. The CDR3, as DNA: TGTGCCAGCAGCTTAAGTGGGACAGGGAACTATGGCTACACCTTC. Protein: CASSLSGTGNYGYTF. Using reference TRBV11-2 and TRBJ1-2 for the parts outside the CDR3, the full variable domain is EAGVAQSPRYKIIEKRQSVAFWCNPISGHATLYWYQQILGQGPKLLIQFQNNGVVDDSQLPKDRFSAERLKGVDSTLKIQPAKLEDSAVYLCASSLSGTGNYGYTFGSGTRLTVV.

This clonotype appeared a few times. The V and J genes are TRBV28 and TRBJ2-1; a weak D match, TRBD1 (5 bases). Trimming cost V 11 bases and J 0 bases, with 11 bases left between them. The CDR3 spans 13 residues. Germline CDR1 is MDHEN and CDR2 is SYDVKM. CDR3: CACWGVSYNEQFF. CDR3 sequence (DNA): TGTGCCTGCTGGGGCGTCTCCTACAATGAGCAGTTCTTC. The full variable domain, with the rest looked up from reference TRBV28 and TRBJ2-1, is DVKVTQSSRYLVKRTGEKVFLECVQDMDHENMFWYRQDPGLGLRLIYFSYDVKMKEKGDIPEGYSVSREKKERFSLILESASTNQTSMYLCACWGVSYNEQFFGPGTRLTVL.

The table lists this clonotype with many counts. This chain's CDR3 is CASSDYRSNYGYTF. Here the CDR3 DNA reads TGTGCCAGCAGCGACTACAGGTCTAACTATGGCTACACCTTC. The chain uses TRBV11-2 and TRBJ1-2; possibly TRBD1 for D (5 bases). Germline V gene lookup returns CDR1 SGHAT and CDR2 FQNNGV. V lost 5 bases to trimming and J lost 0 bases, with 10 bases between them. CDR3 size: 14 residues.

Here the CDR3 DNA reads TGCGCCAGCAGCTTGGCGGGGGAAGGTGCCTATGGCTACACCTTC. Translated: CASSLAGEGAYGYTF. This rearrangement joins TRBV5-1 to TRBJ1-2, with D maybe TRBD1 (5 bases). Germline-derived CDR1 and CDR2 are SGHRS and YFSETQ. V was clipped by 0 bases and J by 4 bases, with 13 bases between them. The CDR3 has 15 amino acids.

J is TRBJ2-3 and V is TRBV7-6, with D tentatively TRBD2 (5 bases). Germline-derived CDR1 and CDR2 are SGHVS and FNYEAQ. This CDR3 contains 14 residues. Trimming took 0 bases from V and 6 from J, leaving 10 bases between them. The CDR3, as DNA: TGTGCCAGCAGCTTAGCGCCTACGGGGGATACGCAGTATTTT. It codes for CASSLAPTGDTQYF. The variable domain in full, completed from reference TRBV7-6 and TRBJ2-3, reads GAGVSQSPRYKVTKRGQDVALRCDPISGHVSLYWYRQALGQGPEFLTYFNYEAQQDKSGLPNDRFSAERPEGSISTLTIQRTEQRDSAMYRCASSLAPTGDTQYFGPGTRLTVL.

There are a few counts of this clonotype. V usage is TRBV6-1 and J usage is TRBJ2-5, with TRBD2 as a possible D gene (7 bases). The CDR3 sequence is 15 residues long. In germline, CDR1 is MNHNS, CDR2 SASEGT. V lost 0 bases and J 5 bases, leaving 13 bases between the germline ends. The CDR3: CASSEAGGGWETQYF. The CDR3 DNA reads TGTGCCAGCAGTGAAGCGGGAGGGGGTTGGGAGACCCAGTACTTC.

This clonotype was picked up many times. The chain couples TRBV7-2 to TRBJ2-3; maybe TRBD1 (5 bases). V lost 5 bases and J 0 bases, leaving 15 bases between the germline ends. Germline CDR1 reads SGHTA; CDR2 reads FQGNSA. The CDR3 covers 16 residues. CDR3 sequence reads: CASSPLIRGSTDTQYF. As DNA, the CDR3 is TGTGCCAGCAGCCCCCTAATAAGGGGAAGCACAGATACGCAGTATTTT. The full variable domain, in which reference TRBV7-2 and TRBJ2-3 provide the parts outside the CDR3, is GAGVSQSPSNKVTEKGKDVELRCDPISGHTALYWYRQSLGQGLEFLIYFQGNSAPDKSGLPSDRFSAERTGGSVSTLTIQRTQQEDSAVYLCASSPLIRGSTDTQYFGPGTRLTVL.

This clonotype has a count of ten or more. The chain employs TRBV21-1 and TRBJ2-5; TRBD1 was called by the table and not checked on the DNA. TRBV21-1 is a pseudogene. The CDR3 runs to 15 residues. The DNA of the CDR3 is TGTGCCAGGCCCAAGACAGGGAGAGACCAAGAGACCCAGTACTTC. Translation gives CARPKTGRDQETQYF.

This clonotype has a count of ten or more. The V call is TRBV6-2 or TRBV6-3, the J call TRBJ2-7; D unresolved. CDR3 length: 13 residues. V lost 4 bases, J lost 4 bases, and 11 bases lay in between. Germline V CDR1 and CDR2: MNHEY, SVGEGT. CDR3 sequence: CASSLGSIYEQYF. CDR3 bases: TGTGCCAGCAGTTTAGGTTCCATTTACGAGCAGTACTTC.

This clonotype was detected a few times. The V call is TRBV19, the J call TRBJ1-5; weak D call: TRBD1 (6 bases). This CDR3 has 15 amino acids. Trimming left V 4 bases short and J 2 bases short, with 12 bases between. CDR1 LNHDA and CDR2 SQIVND come from the germline V gene (reference sequence). In DNA form, the CDR3 reads TGTGCCAGTAGTACCCCGGGGGCCCGCAATCAGCCCCAGCATTTT. Translated: CASSTPGARNQPQHF.

This clonotype was seen only a few times. The chain's CDR3 is CASSRGASYGYTF. DNA of the CDR3: TGTGCCAGCAGCAGGGGGGCTTCATATGGCTACACCTTC. The V and J genes are TRBV5-4 and TRBJ1-2; D may be TRBD1 (6 bases). The CDR3 consists of 13 residues. V lost 4 bases and J lost 5, with 12 bases in between. Germline V gene lookup returns CDR1 SGHNT and CDR2 YYREEE (reference sequence).

Many counts were recorded for this clonotype. V is TRBV10-3 and J is TRBJ2-5; 12 positions match TRBD2. Trimming took 6 bases from V and 5 from J; bases not matched to a gene: 16. The germline CDR1 and CDR2 sequences are ENHRY and SYGVKD. The length of the CDR3 is 18 residues. The CDR3 region is CAISGPLAGGLLGETQYF. DNA for the CDR3: TGTGCCATCAGCGGCCCGCTAGCGGGGGGGCTCCTCGGCGAGACCCAGTACTTC.

In its sample, this clonotype was seen many times. This chain links TRBV3-1 with TRBJ1-6; no clear D. This CDR3 spans 14 amino acids. Germline lookup yields CDR1 LGHDT and CDR2 YNNKEL (reference sequence). V was shortened by 3 bases and J by 8 bases, with 11 bases between the two germline ends. The chain's CDR3 is CASSQTGSDSPLHF. The CDR3 DNA is TGTGCCAGCAGCCAGACTGGGTCCGATTCACCCCTCCACTTT.

As regards this clonotype: The junction differs from germline at one of its ends, possibly a read error. V usage is TRBV9 and J usage is TRBJ1-1, with 10 bases fitting TRBD1. The germline gives CDR1 SGDLS, CDR2 YYNGEE. This CDR3 spans 15 amino acids. CDR3 amino acids: CASSFRTGGIAEAFF. As DNA, the CDR3 is TGTGCGAGCAGCTTTCGGACAGGGGGTATTGCTGAAGCTTTCTTT.

This clonotype was counted many times. V usage is TRBV7-7 and J usage is TRBJ2-5; TRBD2 matches 13 bases. After removal of 5 bases from V and 4 bases from J, the junction contained 7 bases not matched to a gene. Germline-derived CDR1 and CDR2 are SSHAT and FNYEAQ (reference sequence). This CDR3 comprises 16 residues. The CDR3 is CASSRTSGGASETQYF. The CDR3 DNA follows: TGTGCCAGCAGCCGTACTAGCGGGGGGGCCTCAGAGACCCAGTACTTC.

In its sample, this clonotype is medium-sized. V usage is TRBV4-3 and J usage is TRBJ2-1; 9 bases fit TRBD1. CDR1 is LGHNA and CDR2 is YSLEER in the germline V gene. The CDR3 contains 16 residues. Germline trimming cut 0 bases from V and 3 bases from J; bases unmatched to any gene: 3. In DNA, the CDR3 is TGCGCCAGCAGCCAAGAGGTGACAGGGGGCTACAATGAGCAGTTCTTC. It codes for CASSQEVTGGYNEQFF.

This clonotype was recorded at least ten times. Written as DNA, the CDR3 is TGTGCCAGCAGCCAAGAGGGGGGTTCTGGGGCCAACGTCCTGACTTTC. Amino acid sequence: CASSQEGGSGANVLTF. The genes are TRBV4-2 and TRBJ2-6, with a weak D call TRBD2 (6 bases). CDR1 and CDR2 (germline): LGHNA, YNFKEQ. CDR3 length: 16 amino acids. Trimming removed 0 bases from V and 1 base from J, with 7 bases in between.

Ten or more counts support this clonotype. The chain combines TRBV7-3 with TRBJ2-3; D remains unclear. CDR3 length: 14 amino acids. Per the germline V gene, CDR1 is SGHTA and CDR2 is FQGTGA. Trimming stripped 1 base from V and 2 bases from J, with 7 bases between. CDR3 coding DNA: TGTGCCAGCAGCTTAAAAGGCTACACAGATACGCAGTATTTT. It encodes CASSLKGYTDTQYF.

This clonotype was detected many times. V gene TRBV29-1 combines with J gene TRBJ2-7; the D is unclear. Germline V gene lookup returns CDR1 SQVTM and CDR2 ANQGSEA. The CDR3 runs 14 residues. The germline V and J ends were trimmed by 4 bases and 2 bases, with 15 bases remaining between them. CDR3 in amino acids: CSVVTPIGPYEQYF. The CDR3, as DNA: TGCAGCGTTGTGACGCCGATAGGCCCCTACGAGCAGTACTTC.

This clonotype was counted ten times or more. The CDR3, as DNA: TGTGCCACCAGTGATTTCCGGGCAGGCAACGGGGAGCTGTTTTTT. Translating it yields CATSDFRAGNGELFF. This rearrangement joins TRBV24-1 to TRBJ2-2, with no clear D. This CDR3 region has 15 residues. Trimming shortened V by 1 base and J by 7 bases, and 12 bases separated the two germline ends. CDR1 is KGHDR and CDR2 is SFDVKD in the germline V gene.

This clonotype was seen at least ten times. This chain's CDR3 is CASSPNTFPGRDYNEQFF. The CDR3 nucleotides are TGTGCCAGTAGTCCGAACACATTCCCGGGACGCGACTACAATGAGCAGTTCTTC. The rearrangement links TRBV28 to TRBJ2-1; the D call may be TRBD1 or TRBD2 (5 bases each). V was trimmed by 9 bases and J by 3 bases, leaving 27 bases between them. CDR1 is MDHEN and CDR2 is SYDVKM in the germline V gene. The CDR3 runs 18 residues.